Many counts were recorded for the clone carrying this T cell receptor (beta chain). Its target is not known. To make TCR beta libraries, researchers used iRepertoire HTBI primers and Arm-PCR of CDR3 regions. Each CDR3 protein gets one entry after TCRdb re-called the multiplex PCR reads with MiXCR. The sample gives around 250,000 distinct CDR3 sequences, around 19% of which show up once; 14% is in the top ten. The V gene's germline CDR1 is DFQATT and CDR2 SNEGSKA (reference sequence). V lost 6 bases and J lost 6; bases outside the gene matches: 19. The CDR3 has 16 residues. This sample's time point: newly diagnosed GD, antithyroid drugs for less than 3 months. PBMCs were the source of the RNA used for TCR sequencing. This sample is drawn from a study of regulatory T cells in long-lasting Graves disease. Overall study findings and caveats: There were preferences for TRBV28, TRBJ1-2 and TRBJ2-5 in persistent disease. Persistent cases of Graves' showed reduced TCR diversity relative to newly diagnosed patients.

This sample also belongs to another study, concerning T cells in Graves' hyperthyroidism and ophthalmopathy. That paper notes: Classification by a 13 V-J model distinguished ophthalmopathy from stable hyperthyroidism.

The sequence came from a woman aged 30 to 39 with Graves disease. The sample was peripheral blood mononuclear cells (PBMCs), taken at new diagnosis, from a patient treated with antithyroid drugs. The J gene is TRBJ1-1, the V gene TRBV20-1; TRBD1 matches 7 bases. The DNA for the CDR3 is TGCAGTGCGACGACAGGGTCGGTCGTGATAGTCCCTGAAGCTTTCTTT. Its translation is CSATTGSVVIVPEAFF.